The 21 T cell receptor beta chains below come from one sample, sequenced in a study of blood T cell repertoires in COVID-19. Repertoires were generated with immunoSEQ multiplex PCR, while TCRdb's copy carries only in-frame clones and drops some. Counted here are a few hundred thousand clones, approximately 87% occurring once; the ten biggest clones make up about a tenth. The sample consisted of PBMCs or T cells enriched from blood (not recorded which). The receptor source for this set is a woman between 50 and 59 years old who had recovered from COVID-19.

V and J are TRBV7-6 and TRBJ1-2, with 8 positions matching TRBD1. CDR1 SGHVS and CDR2 FNYEAQ come from the germline V gene. This CDR3 has 14 amino acids. J lost 7 bases, V lost 1 base, and 5 bases had no gene match. CDR3 sequence: CASSLEPGGRGYTF. DNA for the CDR3: TGTGCCAGCAGCTTAGAGCCAGGGGGCCGTGGCTACACCTTC.

This clone has a handful of counts. The chain recombines TRBV19 with TRBJ2-5; 10 positions agree with TRBD2. Trimming removed 5 bases from V and 2 bases from J; junction bases left unmatched: 5. CDR3 length equals 15 residues. The germline gives CDR1 LNHDA, CDR2 SQIVND (reference sequence). The CDR3 DNA follows: TGTGCCAGTAGTCTCGGACTAGCGGTACAAGAGACCCAGTACTTC. Translation: CASSLGLAVQETQYF. Full variable domain (missing parts from reference TRBV19 and TRBJ2-5): DGGITQSPKYLFRKEGQNVTLSCEQNLNHDAMYWYRQDPGQGLRLIYYSQIVNDFQKGDIAEGYSVSREKKESFPLTVTSAQKNPTAFYLCASSLGLAVQETQYFGPGTRLLVL.

The rearrangement joins TRBV28 to TRBJ1-4, with TRBD1 matching 10 bases. V shed 4 bases and J 4 bases; nucleotides not matched to a gene: 3. CDR3 length: 15 residues. Germline V gives CDR1 MDHEN, CDR2 SYDVKM. CDR3 sequence: CASSWRDRGNEKLFF. The CDR3, as DNA: TGTGCCAGCAGTTGGCGGGACAGGGGTAATGAAAAACTGTTTTTT.

J is TRBJ1-2 and V is TRBV5-7, with D unresolved. TRBV5-7 has ORF status, its function being uncertain. The CDR3 consists of 13 residues. V lost 2 bases, J lost 4 bases, and 9 bases lay in between. The CDR3 bases are TGTGCCAGCAGCTTCGGTTTTGGCTATGGCTACACCTTC. This encodes CASSFGFGYGYTF.

The V gene is TRBV29-1, the J gene TRBJ1-2; the D is unclear. The CDR3 contains 12 residues. Germline V gene lookup returns CDR1 SQVTM and CDR2 ANQGSEA. V lost 4 bases to trimming and J lost 11 bases, with 17 bases between them. CDR3 sequence reads: CSVVTGSGRYTF. DNA of the CDR3: TGCAGCGTTGTTACTGGGTCCGGGAGGTACACCTTC.

V usage is TRBV4-3 and J usage is TRBJ2-5; 13 nucleotides align to TRBD2. Germline assignment: CDR1 LGHNA and CDR2 YSLEER. The CDR3 is 17 amino acids. After removal of 4 bases from V and 5 bases from J, the junction contained 10 bases not matched to a gene. DNA for the CDR3: TGCGCCAGCAGCCTGAGACTAGCGGGGGGCACCGGGGAGACCCAGTACTTC. Amino acid sequence: CASSLRLAGGTGETQYF.

The chain carries TRBV5-1 and TRBJ2-2, with 13 bases that match TRBD2. There are 17 residues in the CDR3. The V gene end was trimmed by 3 bases and the J gene end by 4 bases; junction bases not matched to a gene: 6. In germline, CDR1 is SGHRS, CDR2 YFSETQ. DNA of the CDR3: TGCGCCAGCAGCTCCCTGACTAGCGGGGGGATCACCGGGGAGCTGTTTTTT. Amino acids: CASSSLTSGGITGELFF.

This rearrangement joins TRBV2 to TRBJ2-5; TRBD2 aligns across 13 bases. V lost 3 bases, J lost 9 bases, and 13 bases stayed unmatched. The CDR3 has 17 residues. Germline V gene data show CDR1 as SNHLY and CDR2 as FYNNEI. In DNA form, the CDR3 reads TGTGCCAGCAGTGAGGGAGGTCTACTAGCGGGGGGGACGGCCCAGTACTTC. This sequence encodes CASSEGGLLAGGTAQYF.

The chain joins TRBV2 to TRBJ1-2, with 7 bases that match TRBD1. There are 15 residues in the CDR3. V shed 5 bases and J 0 bases; nucleotides not matched to a gene: 6. Germline V gives CDR1 SNHLY, CDR2 FYNNEI. The CDR3, as DNA: TGTGCCAGCAGTCCAAGTACAGGGGCTAACTATGGCTACACCTTC. Translation gives CASSPSTGANYGYTF.

Comment on this clone: Other DNA sequences in this specimen translate into the identical CDR3. The V call is TRBV27, the J call TRBJ1-5; no clear D gene. Per the germline V gene, CDR1 is MNHEY and CDR2 is SMNVEV (reference sequence). Trimming removed 6 bases at V and 0 bases at J, with 6 bases between. There are 13 residues in the CDR3. As DNA, the CDR3 is TGTGCCAGCAGAACTTATAGCAATCAGCCCCAGCATTTT. It is translated as CASRTYSNQPQHF.

J is TRBJ1-1 and V is TRBV19; D unclear. V was shortened by 7 bases and J by 7 bases, with 10 bases between the two germline ends. Germline values: CDR1 LNHDA, CDR2 SQIVND (reference sequence). The CDR3 is 11 residues long. The CDR3 reads CASTPGGEAFF. CDR3 bases: TGTGCCAGTACGCCCGGCGGTGAAGCTTTCTTT.

This clone was detected only once. The V gene is TRBV4-2, the J gene TRBJ2-5; 8 bases align to TRBD2. V shed 4 bases and J 5 bases; nucleotides not matched to a gene: 6. Germline V gives CDR1 LGHNA, CDR2 YNFKEQ. This CDR3 contains 14 residues. The DNA of the CDR3 is TGTGCCAGCAGCCTCGGCGGGGGGAGTGAGACCCAGTACTTC. Protein sequence: CASSLGGGSETQYF.

V usage is TRBV15 and J usage is TRBJ1-3; TRBD1 is a possible D gene (6 bases). The CDR3 runs 15 residues. With 7 bases removed from V and 3 bases from J, the gap between germline ends came to 16 bases. Germline-derived CDR1 and CDR2 are LNHNV and YYDKDF (reference sequence). The CDR3 spells CATTSDRTHGNTIYF. The CDR3 coding sequence is TGTGCCACCACCTCAGACAGGACCCATGGAAACACCATATATTTT. Complete variable domain (other parts from reference TRBV15 and TRBJ1-3): DAMVIQNPRYQVTQFGKPVTLSCSQTLNHNVMYWYQQKSSQAPKLLFHYYDKDFNNEADTPDNFQSRRPNTSFCFLDIRSPGLGDTAMYLCATTSDRTHGNTIYFGEGSWLTVV.

The gene calls are TRBV4-1 and TRBJ2-3, with unresolved D. V was shortened by 9 bases and J by 2 bases, with 6 bases between the two germline ends. The germline CDR1 and CDR2 sequences are MGHRA and YSYEKL. This CDR3 has 11 residues. CDR3 bases: TGCGCCAGTGGCTCCACAGATACGCAGTATTTT. Translated, it gives CASGSTDTQYF.

V and J are TRBV7-9 and TRBJ1-2, with a tentative D call TRBD1 (6 bases). CDR3 length: 15 residues. The ends were cut back, 5 bases at V and 0 bases at J, with 13 bases in the middle. Germline CDR1 SEHNR, CDR2 FQNEAQ (reference sequence). CDR3 protein: CASSNDRRPNYGYTF. CDR3 sequence (DNA): TGTGCCAGCAGCAACGACAGGAGACCTAACTATGGCTACACCTTC.

The chain combines TRBV7-6 with TRBJ1-1; 7 nucleotides line up with TRBD1. From germline, CDR1 is SGHVS and CDR2 FNYEAQ. CDR3 size: 14 residues. V lost 1 base to trimming and J lost 6 bases; unmatched junction nucleotides: 5. CDR3 nucleotide sequence: TGTGCCAGCAGCTTAGACGACAGGGTTTCTGAAGCTTTCTTT. It translates to CASSLDDRVSEAFF.

The rearrangement links TRBV4-3 to TRBJ1-2; D is possibly TRBD1 (6 bases). The CDR3 loop spans 16 amino acids. V was pared by 3 bases and J by 8 bases, with 22 bases between. Germline CDR1 LGHNA, CDR2 YSLEER. The CDR3 DNA follows: TGCGCCAGCAGCCAGGAAGGTTCAGGGGCCTTTGGAGGCTACACCTTC. Amino acid sequence: CASSQEGSGAFGGYTF.

The chain has TRBV6-2 or TRBV6-3 and TRBJ1-6, with D hard to call. Germline values: CDR1 MNHEY, CDR2 SVGEGT. CDR3 length equals 13 residues. V lost 5 bases to trimming and J lost 7 bases, with 9 bases between them. The CDR3 coding sequence is TGTGCCAGCAGTGATCTCAGGAATTCACCCCTCCACTTT. It specifies CASSDLRNSPLHF.

A note on this clone: The same CDR3 also results from other DNA sequences found in this sample. The chain employs TRBV5-1 and TRBJ2-5; perhaps TRBD1 as D (5 bases). This CDR3 is 14 amino acids long. V lost 0 bases, J lost 5 bases, and 11 bases lay in between. Germline V gives CDR1 SGHRS, CDR2 YFSETQ. As DNA, the CDR3 is TGCGCCAGCAGCTTGGTATCAGGGAAGGAGACCCAGTACTTC. It translates to CASSLVSGKETQYF.

This clone was detected only a few times. The V gene is TRBV7-9, the J gene TRBJ1-1, with 7 bases identical to TRBD1. Germline V gene sequence: CDR1 SEHNR, CDR2 FQNEAQ (reference sequence). This CDR3 region has 17 residues. After removal of 7 bases from V and 0 bases from J, the junction contained 14 bases not matched to a gene. The CDR3: CASTVRAGGNMNTEAFF. The CDR3, as DNA: TGTGCCAGCACCGTGAGGGCAGGGGGGAACATGAACACTGAAGCTTTCTTT.

The chain carries TRBV6-5 and TRBJ1-2, with D uncertain. CDR3 size: 14 residues. The ends were cut back, 2 bases at V and 4 bases at J, with 11 bases in the middle. Per germline, CDR1 MNHEY and CDR2 SVGAGI. The CDR3 reads CASSYGEYGYGYTF. The CDR3 DNA is TGTGCCAGCAGTTACGGGGAGTATGGCTATGGCTACACCTTC.